A single sample is the source of the 21 T cell receptor beta chains below, sequenced in a study of shared clonotypes between healthy human individuals. Using immunoSEQ multiplex PCR, the repertoire was profiled, and TCRdb retains in-frame clones only, with some absent. The sample shows roughly 2,300,000 clones, approximately 90% of them seen only once. Sequencing was done on a sample of naive CD4+ T cells from PBMCs. Subset reported: CD45RA+ positively selected. These receptors came from a man younger than 35 in good health. Some clones in this sample may be carry-over from other donors' samples.

This sequence joins TRBV4-3 and TRBJ2-3; TRBD2 might be the D (6 bases). This CDR3 comprises 15 residues. Trimming left V 1 base short and J 6 bases short, with 14 bases between. Germline V gives CDR1 LGHNA, CDR2 YSLEER. The CDR3 bases are TGCGCCAGCAGCCAAGGGACCCAGCGGGTGGATACGCAGTATTTT. As protein: CASSQGTQRVDTQYF.

J is TRBJ2-5 and V is TRBV28; possibly TRBD1 or TRBD2 for D (5 bases each). This CDR3 comprises 15 residues. V gave up 6 bases and J gave up 5 bases, with 19 bases separating them. CDR1 MDHEN and CDR2 SYDVKM come from the germline V gene. The CDR3 DNA is TGTGCCAGCAGGTATAGGGACCGCCCGGGGGAGACCCAGTACTTC. It yields the protein CASRYRDRPGETQYF.

V and J are TRBV5-1 and TRBJ2-1; D unclear. This CDR3 region has 13 residues. Trimming stripped 0 bases from V and 10 bases from J, with 11 bases between. CDR1 is SGHRS, CDR2 YFSETQ, per germline. The CDR3 sequence: CASSLATIGEQFF. The CDR3 DNA reads TGCGCCAGCAGCTTGGCCACTATCGGCGAGCAGTTCTTC.

V usage is TRBV29-1 and J usage is TRBJ2-7; 11 bases are shared with TRBD2. There are 17 residues in the CDR3. Germline CDR1 and CDR2: SQVTM and ANQGSEA. Trimming cost V 4 bases and J 2 bases; bases outside gene matches: 13. The CDR3 region has the DNA TGCAGCGTTGTACCCATAGATCTAGCGGGAGGTACCTACGAGCAGTACTTC. Translating gives CSVVPIDLAGGTYEQYF.

A note on this clone: The sample carries other DNA sequences with the same CDR3. The chain combines TRBV5-1 with TRBJ1-1, with D unresolved. The CDR3 is made up of 12 amino acids. Trimming pared 2 bases from V and 4 bases from J, leaving 6 bases between. In germline, CDR1 is SGHRS, CDR2 YFSETQ. The chain's CDR3 is CASSFDRTEAFF. In nucleotides, the CDR3 is TGCGCCAGCAGCTTCGACCGCACTGAAGCTTTCTTT.

The CDR3 is CASSSSDRGNEQFF. CDR3 bases: TGTGCCAGCAGCTCGTCTGACAGGGGCAATGAGCAGTTCTTC. The J gene is TRBJ2-1, the V gene TRBV7-9; 8 bases match TRBD1. The CDR3 covers 14 residues. Germline V gives CDR1 SEHNR, CDR2 FQNEAQ (reference sequence). J was trimmed by 6 bases and V by 4 bases; bases with no gene match: 5. Drawing the rest from reference TRBV7-9 and TRBJ2-1, the complete variable domain is DTGVSQNPRHKITKRGQNVTFRCDPISEHNRLYWYRQTLGQGPEFLTYFQNEAQLEKSRLLSDRFSAERPKGSFSTLEIQRTEQGDSAMYLCASSSSDRGNEQFFGPGTRLTVL.

The J gene is TRBJ2-2, the V gene TRBV28; the D is unclear. The length of the CDR3 is 14 residues. V lost 4 bases, J lost 2 bases, and 8 bases lay in between. Germline lookup yields CDR1 MDHEN and CDR2 SYDVKM. The CDR3 here is CASSSPLNTGELFF. In nucleotides, the CDR3 is TGTGCCAGCAGTTCACCGCTAAACACCGGGGAGCTGTTTTTT. The variable domain in full, completed from reference TRBV28 and TRBJ2-2, reads DVKVTQSSRYLVKRTGEKVFLECVQDMDHENMFWYRQDPGLGLRLIYFSYDVKMKEKGDIPEGYSVSREKKERFSLILESASTNQTSMYLCASSSPLNTGELFFGEGSRLTVL.

This chain connects TRBV5-1 to TRBJ2-7, with TRBD1 identical over 8 bases. Germline V gives CDR1 SGHRS, CDR2 YFSETQ. The CDR3 extends over 14 amino acids. J was trimmed by 7 bases and V by 3 bases; bases with no gene match: 9. The CDR3 DNA sequence: TGCGCCAGCAGCTCAGGACAGGGCCAACGGGAGCAGTACTTC. Its protein product is CASSSGQGQREQYF.

The chain uses TRBV19 and TRBJ2-7; 7 bases map to TRBD1. The CDR3 totals 14 residues. The ends lost 5 bases at V and 4 bases at J; junction bases unmatched: 8. Germline values: CDR1 LNHDA, CDR2 SQIVND (reference sequence). This CDR3 reads CASSEGRGRYEQYF. In nucleotides, the CDR3 is TGTGCCAGTAGTGAGGGAAGGGGGCGATACGAGCAGTACTTC.

A remark on this clone: The sample carries other DNA sequences with the same CDR3. The chain employs TRBV5-1 and TRBJ2-1; 13 positions match TRBD2. This CDR3 is 15 amino acids long. With V trimmed by 2 bases and J by 4 bases, 0 bases remained unmatched. Germline values: CDR1 SGHRS, CDR2 YFSETQ. The CDR3 nucleotides read TGCGCCAGCAGCTTACTAGCGGGAGGGTACAATGAGCAGTTCTTC. Translation: CASSLLAGGYNEQFF.

The genes are TRBV5-6 and TRBJ2-5; 12 bases are shared with TRBD1. The length of the CDR3 is 15 residues. Unmatched junction bases numbered 6, after V lost 4 bases and J lost 5 bases. The germline gives CDR1 SGHDT, CDR2 YYEEEE. The CDR3 DNA reads TGTGCCAGCAGCCGGGACAGGGGGCTTAAGGAGACCCAGTACTTC. Translated: CASSRDRGLKETQYF.

V usage is TRBV25-1 and J usage is TRBJ2-1; D may correspond to TRBD1 or TRBD2 (5 bases each). Germline V CDR1 and CDR2: MGHDK, SYGVNS. V gave up 3 bases and J gave up 10 bases, with 22 bases separating them. CDR3 length: 16 amino acids. The CDR3 region is CASSDWAGGGVGEQFF. CDR3 coding DNA: TGTGCCAGCAGTGATTGGGCTGGGGGTGGCGTGGGGGAGCAGTTCTTC. The full variable domain, rest sourced from reference TRBV25-1 and TRBJ2-1, is EADIYQTPRYLVIGTGKKITLECSQTMGHDKMYWYQQDPGMELHLIHYSYGVNSTEKGDLSSESTVSRIRTEHFPLTLESARPSHTSQYLCASSDWAGGGVGEQFFGPGTRLTVL.

The chain employs TRBV6-5 and TRBJ1-3, with D unclear. The germline CDR1 and CDR2 sequences are MNHEY and SVGAGI. Deletions cut 6 bases from V and 1 base from J, with 10 bases between. This CDR3 contains 14 residues. CDR3 nucleotides: TGTGCCAGCAGGCTCGGTGGGTCTGGAAACACCATATATTTT. It is translated as CASRLGGSGNTIYF.

This clone was counted once. V is TRBV18 and J is TRBJ2-7; a weak D match, TRBD1 (6 bases). Trimming removed 5 bases from V and 6 bases from J, with 14 bases in between. The CDR3 contains 13 residues. Germline V gives CDR1 KGHSH, CDR2 LQKENI. The CDR3 region has the DNA TGTGCCAGCTCAAAACTACAGGGTGGCGAGCAGTACTTC. This codes for CASSKLQGGEQYF.

The V gene is TRBV7-9, the J gene TRBJ1-3; no definite D call. The germline V gene encodes CDR1 SEHNR and CDR2 FQNEAQ (reference sequence). This CDR3 is 17 amino acids long. V lost 1 base, J lost 0 bases, and 13 bases lay in between. CDR3 sequence (DNA): TGTGCCAGCAGCTTAGGTGCTGGCAGGCCCTCTGGAAACACCATATATTTT. This codes for CASSLGAGRPSGNTIYF.

The genes are TRBV7-6 and TRBJ2-5, with 8 bases identical to TRBD1. V shed 4 bases, J shed 4 bases, and the junction held 5 bases outside the gene matches. There are 14 residues in the CDR3. The V gene's germline CDR1 is SGHVS and CDR2 FNYEAQ. CDR3 region: CASSYGQGRETQYF. CDR3 coding DNA: TGTGCCAGCAGCTATGGACAGGGCAGAGAGACCCAGTACTTC.

The V and J genes are TRBV30 and TRBJ2-7; a possible D gene is TRBD1 (6 bases). Looked up from germline, CDR1 is GTSNPN and CDR2 is SVGIG (reference sequence). CDR3 size: 13 residues. V dropped 2 bases and J dropped 7 bases, with 15 bases sitting between them. DNA for the CDR3: TGTGCCTGGAGTCTACAGGGATTAGAGGAGCAGTACTTC. It codes for CAWSLQGLEEQYF.

This sequence joins TRBV28 and TRBJ2-5; tentative D call: TRBD1 (6 bases). Germline assignment: CDR1 MDHEN and CDR2 SYDVKM. The V gene lost 1 base and the J gene lost 0 bases, with 12 bases spanning the gap. CDR3 size: 16 residues. CDR3: CASSLSGGPNQETQYF. The CDR3 region has the DNA TGTGCCAGCAGTTTATCTGGGGGCCCCAACCAAGAGACCCAGTACTTC.

Note on this clone: At one end the junction does not follow the germline gene, possibly because of a read error. The chain carries TRBV6-1 and TRBJ2-1; the D gene is possibly TRBD1 (7 bases). This CDR3 is built from 12 residues. The V gene's germline CDR1 is MNHNS and CDR2 SASEGT. The CDR3 loop reads CASSEGRRGRIF. The CDR3 region has the DNA TGTGCCAGCAGTGAAGGTAGGAGGGGGCGAATCTTC.

This sequence joins TRBV4-1 and TRBJ2-2, with D maybe TRBD2 (5 bases). Germline V gene lookup returns CDR1 MGHRA and CDR2 YSYEKL. This CDR3 region has 17 residues. Trimming took 3 bases from V and 4 from J, leaving 18 bases between them. CDR3 region: CASSQGPRPRGTGELFF. In DNA, the CDR3 is TGCGCCAGCAGCCAGGGCCCACGTCCCCGGGGCACCGGGGAGCTGTTTTTT.

This clone occurred once. The rearrangement joins TRBV11-2 to TRBJ2-3; no reliable D call. In germline, CDR1 is SGHAT, CDR2 FQNNGV. V was clipped by 5 bases and J by 6 bases, with 9 bases between them. The CDR3 contains 12 residues. CDR3 loop: CASSQSGDTQYF. For the CDR3, the DNA is TGTGCCAGCAGCCAGTCCGGGGATACGCAGTATTTT.